This T cell receptor (beta chain) was observed in a study of shared clonotypes between healthy human individuals. Study as a whole: In total, the donors were two women and a few men aged 18 to 49.

The CDR3 runs 13 residues. Trimming removed 5 bases from V and 2 bases from J, with 10 bases in between. Germline CDR1 is SGHTA and CDR2 is FQGNSA. This clone was seen once. Its cognate antigen is unknown. Naive CD8 isolation took CD45RO-negative cells positively selected for CCR7 and excluded terminally differentiated effector memory CD45RA+ cells. The study's findings and limits: Clonotypes that were shared across a handful of donors made up approximately 5% of naive CD4 clonotypes.

Sequencing was at deep level. TCRdb's copy holds only in-frame clones and misses some; the assay was immunoSEQ multiplex PCR. This sample has about 2.1 million clones, with 93% found just once. This clonotype was sampled from a man between 18 and 35 years old in good health. Some clones in this sample may be carry-over from other donors' samples. The gene calls are TRBV7-2 and TRBJ2-7, with D perhaps TRBD2 (5 bases). Sequenced material: naive CD8+ T cells from PBMCs. DNA for the CDR3: TGTGCCAGCAGCGTCGCCGGGACCTACGAGCAGTACTTC. Translation: CASSVAGTYEQYF. Full variable domain (rest looked up from reference TRBV7-2 and TRBJ2-7): GAGVSQSPSNKVTEKGKDVELRCDPISGHTALYWYRQSLGQGLEFLIYFQGNSAPDKSGLPSDRFSAERTGGSVSTLTIQRTQQEDSAVYLCASSVAGTYEQYFGPGTRLTVT.